This is a list of T cell receptor beta chains from one sample in a study of T cell changes during pregnancy in multiple sclerosis. Some clones are missing from TCRdb's copy, which holds only in-frame ones; the method was immunoSEQ multiplex PCR. The sample includes fewer than 110,000 clones, 75% to 95% of them seen just once. The sequencing here drew on peripheral blood, taken in the second trimester of pregnancy. Source of these receptors: a female donor with multiple sclerosis, enrolled in a pregnancy study. Both conserved end residues are trimmed from each CDR3. Only some rows state a clone size, as once, few, many or a class for expanded clones.

v_call: TRBV6-1
clone_size: once
cdr3_aa: ASSEYQGATGNTIY

v_call: TRBV5-6
clone_size: -
cdr3_aa: ASSLNPTSGPAYEQY

v_call: TRBV28
clone_size: -
cdr3_aa: ASSLDGQGGYEQY

v_call: TRBV2
clone_size: -
cdr3_aa: ASSVEGRVNTEAF

v_call: TRBV6-5
clone_size: -
cdr3_aa: ASSYAYADTQY

v_call: TRBV2
clone_size: once
cdr3_aa: ASAPGRQANEQF

v_call: TRBV6-5
clone_size: -
cdr3_aa: ASSFSQGRLIYGYT

v_call: TRBV23-1
clone_size: -
cdr3_aa: ASSQSEGAWNEQF

v_call: TRBV28
clone_size: -
cdr3_aa: ASSGELGTRTQY

v_call: TRBV7-2
clone_size: once
cdr3_aa: ASSPPGTGNTEAF

v_call: TRBV19
clone_size: -
cdr3_aa: ASSDTGVGRRDEQF

v_call: TRBV25-1
clone_size: few
cdr3_aa: ASRTPGQNTEAF

v_call: TRBV6-1
clone_size: -
cdr3_aa: ASSLTDPRQGGQF

v_call: TRBV10-3
clone_size: -
cdr3_aa: AISEARGQGREETQY

v_call: TRBV6-5
clone_size: -
cdr3_aa: ASSYSSDSNQPQH

v_call: TRBV7-6
clone_size: many
cdr3_aa: ASSYLGTSGGAPGELF

v_call: TRBV7-2
clone_size: -
cdr3_aa: ASSLVSRIYYEQY

v_call: TRBV13
clone_size: -
cdr3_aa: ASSFRGLDTEAF